The TCR beta chain under discussion was sequenced for a study of blood T cell repertoires in COVID-19. On the study more broadly: Both acute and convalescent COVID-19 samples were obtained from the United States, Italy and Spain.

The CDR3 extends over 14 amino acids. Germline V lookup: CDR1 SNHLY, CDR2 FYNNEI. With V trimmed by 6 bases and J by 4 bases, 6 bases remained unmatched. Authors' analysis steps: The authors estimated nucleated cell counts from reference gene primer amplification. Sequencing used immunoSEQ multiplex PCR; TCRdb keeps in-frame clones, though not all of them. V, J and clone size derive from that table, while D and trimming were established from the DNA sequence. Seen here are some 120,000 clones, almost 85% observed once, and the top ten hold around 12%. This chain joins TRBV2 and TRBJ2-7; 10 bases are shared with TRBD2. The source of this sequence is a woman younger than 45 who had recovered from COVID-19. Sequences were obtained from peripheral blood. This chain's CDR3 is CASRVAGGSYEQYF. CDR3 bases: TGTGCCAGCAGAGTAGCGGGAGGATCATACGAGCAGTACTTC.